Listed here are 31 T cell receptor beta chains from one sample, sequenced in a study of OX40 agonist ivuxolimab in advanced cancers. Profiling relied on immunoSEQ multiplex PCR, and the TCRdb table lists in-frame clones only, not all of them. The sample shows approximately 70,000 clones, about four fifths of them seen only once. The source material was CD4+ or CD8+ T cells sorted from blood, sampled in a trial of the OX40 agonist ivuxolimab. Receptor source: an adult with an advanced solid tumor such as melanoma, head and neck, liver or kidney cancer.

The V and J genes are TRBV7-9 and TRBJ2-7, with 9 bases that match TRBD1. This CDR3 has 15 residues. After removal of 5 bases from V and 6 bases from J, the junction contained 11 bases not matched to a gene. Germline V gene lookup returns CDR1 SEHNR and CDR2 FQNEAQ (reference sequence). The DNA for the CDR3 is TGTGCCAGCAGCGCATCCGGACAGGGGTTGGCCGAGCAGTACTTC. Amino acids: CASSASGQGLAEQYF.

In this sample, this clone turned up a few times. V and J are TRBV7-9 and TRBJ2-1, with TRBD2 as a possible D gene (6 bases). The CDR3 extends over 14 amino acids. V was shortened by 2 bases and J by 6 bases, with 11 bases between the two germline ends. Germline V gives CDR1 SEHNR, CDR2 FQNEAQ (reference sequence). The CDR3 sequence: CASSLSGVGNEQFF. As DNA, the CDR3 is TGTGCCAGCAGCTTATCGGGAGTGGGCAATGAGCAGTTCTTC.

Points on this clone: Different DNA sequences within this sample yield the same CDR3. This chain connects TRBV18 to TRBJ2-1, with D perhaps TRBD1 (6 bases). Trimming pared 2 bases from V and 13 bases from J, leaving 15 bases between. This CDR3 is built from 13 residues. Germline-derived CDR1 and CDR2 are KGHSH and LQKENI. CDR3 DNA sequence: TGTGCCAGCTCACCAAAACAGGGATCGGGACAGTTCTTC. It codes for CASSPKQGSGQFF.

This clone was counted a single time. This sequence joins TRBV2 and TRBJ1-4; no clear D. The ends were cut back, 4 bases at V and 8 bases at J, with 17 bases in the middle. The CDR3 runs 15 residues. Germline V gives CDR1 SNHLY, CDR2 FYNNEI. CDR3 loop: CASSAPSPRGEKLFF. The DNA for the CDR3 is TGTGCCAGCAGTGCCCCGTCCCCTAGAGGGGAAAAACTGTTTTTT.

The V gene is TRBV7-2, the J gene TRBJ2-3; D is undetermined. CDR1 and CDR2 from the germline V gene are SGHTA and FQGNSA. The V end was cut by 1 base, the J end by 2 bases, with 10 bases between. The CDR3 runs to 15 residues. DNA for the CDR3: TGTGCCAGCAGCTTAGTTGGTAGTTACACAGATACGCAGTATTTT. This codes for CASSLVGSYTDTQYF.

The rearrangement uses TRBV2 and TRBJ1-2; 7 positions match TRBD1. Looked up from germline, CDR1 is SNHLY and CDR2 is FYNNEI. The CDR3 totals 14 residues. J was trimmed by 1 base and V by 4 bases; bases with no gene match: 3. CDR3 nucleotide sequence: TGTGCCAGCAGTGGGGACAGTCTTAACTATGGCTACACCTTC. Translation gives CASSGDSLNYGYTF.

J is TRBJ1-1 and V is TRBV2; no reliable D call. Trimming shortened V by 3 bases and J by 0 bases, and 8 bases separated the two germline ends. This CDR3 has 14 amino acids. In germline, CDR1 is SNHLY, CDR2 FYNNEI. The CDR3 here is CASSEGSMNTEAFF. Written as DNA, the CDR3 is TGTGCCAGCAGTGAGGGCAGCATGAACACTGAAGCTTTCTTT.

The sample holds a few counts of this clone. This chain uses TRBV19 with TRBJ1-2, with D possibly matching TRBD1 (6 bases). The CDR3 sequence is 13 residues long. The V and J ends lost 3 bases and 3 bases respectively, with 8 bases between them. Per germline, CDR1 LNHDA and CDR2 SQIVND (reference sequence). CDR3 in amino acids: CASSIQGHYGYTF. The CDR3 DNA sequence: TGTGCCAGTAGTATCCAGGGGCACTATGGCTACACCTTC.

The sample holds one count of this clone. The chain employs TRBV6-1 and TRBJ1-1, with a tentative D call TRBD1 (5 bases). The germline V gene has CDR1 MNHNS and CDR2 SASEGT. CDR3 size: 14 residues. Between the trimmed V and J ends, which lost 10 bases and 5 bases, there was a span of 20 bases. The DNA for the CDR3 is TGTGCCACTTCGGCACAGCTCGGGGGTACTGAAGCTTTCTTT. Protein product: CATSAQLGGTEAFF.

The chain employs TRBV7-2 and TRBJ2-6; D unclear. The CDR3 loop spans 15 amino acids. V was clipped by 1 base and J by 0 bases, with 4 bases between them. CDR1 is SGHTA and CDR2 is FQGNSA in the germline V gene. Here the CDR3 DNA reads TGTGCCAGCAGCTTAGGGTTCTCTGGGGCCAACGTCCTGACTTTC. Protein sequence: CASSLGFSGANVLTF.

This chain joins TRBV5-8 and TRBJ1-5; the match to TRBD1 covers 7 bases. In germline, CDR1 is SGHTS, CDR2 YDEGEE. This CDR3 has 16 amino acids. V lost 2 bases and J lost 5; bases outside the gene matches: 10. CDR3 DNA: TGTGCCAGCAGCTTAAGGGGGCCGTTCTCCTATCAGCCCCAGCATTTT. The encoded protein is CASSLRGPFSYQPQHF. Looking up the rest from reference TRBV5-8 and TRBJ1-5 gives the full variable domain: EAGVTQSPTHLIKTRGQQATLRCSPISGHTSVYWYQQALGLGLQFLLWYDEGEERNRGNFPPRFSGRQFPNYSSELNVNALELEDSALYLCASSLRGPFSYQPQHFGDGTRLSIL.

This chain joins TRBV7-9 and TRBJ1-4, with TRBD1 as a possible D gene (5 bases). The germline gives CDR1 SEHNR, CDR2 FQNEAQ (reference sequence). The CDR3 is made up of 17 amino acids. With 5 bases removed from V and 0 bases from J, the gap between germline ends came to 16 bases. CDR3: CASSVIQGDATNEKLFF. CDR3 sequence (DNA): TGTGCCAGCAGCGTAATCCAAGGGGATGCAACTAATGAAAAACTGTTTTTT.

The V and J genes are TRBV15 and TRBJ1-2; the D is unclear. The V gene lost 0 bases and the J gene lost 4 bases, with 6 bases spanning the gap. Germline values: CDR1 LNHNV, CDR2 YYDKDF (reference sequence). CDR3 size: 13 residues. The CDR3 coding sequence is TGTGCCACCAGCAGAGATTCAGTCTATGGCTACACCTTC. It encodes CATSRDSVYGYTF.

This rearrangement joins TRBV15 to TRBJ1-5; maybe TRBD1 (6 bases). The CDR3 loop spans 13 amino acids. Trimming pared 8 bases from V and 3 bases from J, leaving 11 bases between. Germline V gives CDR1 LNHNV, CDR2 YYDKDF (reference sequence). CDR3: CATGGRDNQPQHF. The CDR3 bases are TGTGCCACCGGGGGCAGGGACAATCAGCCCCAGCATTTT.

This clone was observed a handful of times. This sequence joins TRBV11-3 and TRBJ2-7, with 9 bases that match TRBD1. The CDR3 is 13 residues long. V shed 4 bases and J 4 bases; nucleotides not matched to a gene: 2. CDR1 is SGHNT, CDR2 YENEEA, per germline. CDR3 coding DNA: TGTGCCAGCAGCTCCGGACAGGGGTACGAGCAGTACTTC. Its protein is CASSSGQGYEQYF.

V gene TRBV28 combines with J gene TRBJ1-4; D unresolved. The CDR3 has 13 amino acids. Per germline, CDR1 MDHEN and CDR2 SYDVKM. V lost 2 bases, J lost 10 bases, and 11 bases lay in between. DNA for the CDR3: TGTGCCAGCAGTTTAGATAACGGGAGAAAACTGTTTTTT. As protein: CASSLDNGRKLFF.

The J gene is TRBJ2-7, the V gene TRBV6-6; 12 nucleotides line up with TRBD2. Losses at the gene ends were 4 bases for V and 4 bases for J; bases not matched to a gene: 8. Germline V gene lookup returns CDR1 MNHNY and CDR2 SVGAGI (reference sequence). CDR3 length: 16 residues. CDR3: CASSSLAGGTPYEQYF. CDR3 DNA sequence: TGTGCCAGCAGTTCCCTAGCGGGAGGGACGCCTTACGAGCAGTACTTC.

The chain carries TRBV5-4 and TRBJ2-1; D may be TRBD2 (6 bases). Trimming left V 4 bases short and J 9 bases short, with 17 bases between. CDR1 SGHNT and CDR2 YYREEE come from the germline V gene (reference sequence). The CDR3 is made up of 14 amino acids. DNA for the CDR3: TGTGCCAGCAGCCCCGGTGGGGGGAAAGGTGAGCAGTTCTTC. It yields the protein CASSPGGGKGEQFF.

CDR3 in DNA: TGCGCCAGCAGCCAAGGGGGCCAGGGAATTGGAGAGACCCAGTACTTC. It specifies CASSQGGQGIGETQYF. The V gene is TRBV4-3, the J gene TRBJ2-5, with D possibly matching TRBD1 (5 bases). The CDR3 consists of 16 residues. V gave up 1 base and J gave up 4 bases, with 16 bases separating them. The germline gives CDR1 LGHNA, CDR2 YSLEER.

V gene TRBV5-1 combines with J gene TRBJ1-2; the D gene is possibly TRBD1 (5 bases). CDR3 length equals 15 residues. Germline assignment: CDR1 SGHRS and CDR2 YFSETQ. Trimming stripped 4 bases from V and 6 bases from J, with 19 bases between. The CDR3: CASSPLTGPSDGYTF. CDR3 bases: TGCGCCAGCAGCCCCTTAACAGGACCCTCGGATGGCTACACCTTC.

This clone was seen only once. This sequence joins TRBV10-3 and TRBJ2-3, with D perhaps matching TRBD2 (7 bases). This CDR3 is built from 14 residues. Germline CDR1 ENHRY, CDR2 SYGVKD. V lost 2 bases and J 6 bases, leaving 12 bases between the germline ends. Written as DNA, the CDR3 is TGTGCCATCAGTGAGCGGGGGGCGAGGGATACGCAGTATTTT. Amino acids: CAISERGARDTQYF.

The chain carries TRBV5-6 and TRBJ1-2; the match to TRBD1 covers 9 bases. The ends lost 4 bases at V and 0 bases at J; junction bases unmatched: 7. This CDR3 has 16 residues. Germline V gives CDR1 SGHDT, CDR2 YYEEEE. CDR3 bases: TGTGCCAGCAGCGCCGGGACAGGGAACACTAACTATGGCTACACCTTC. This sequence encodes CASSAGTGNTNYGYTF.

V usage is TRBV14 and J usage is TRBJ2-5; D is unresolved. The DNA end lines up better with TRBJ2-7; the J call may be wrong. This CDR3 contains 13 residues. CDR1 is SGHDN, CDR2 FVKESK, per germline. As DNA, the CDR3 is TGTGCCAGCAGCCGGGATTGGGCGTACGAGCAGTACTTC. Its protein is CASSRDWAYEQYF.

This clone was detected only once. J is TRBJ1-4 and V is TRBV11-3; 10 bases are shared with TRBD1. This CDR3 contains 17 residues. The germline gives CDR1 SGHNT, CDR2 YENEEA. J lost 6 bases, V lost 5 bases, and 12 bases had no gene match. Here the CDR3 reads CASSPSPRTGGDEKLFF. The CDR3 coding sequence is TGTGCCAGCAGCCCATCTCCGAGGACAGGGGGGGATGAAAAACTGTTTTTT.

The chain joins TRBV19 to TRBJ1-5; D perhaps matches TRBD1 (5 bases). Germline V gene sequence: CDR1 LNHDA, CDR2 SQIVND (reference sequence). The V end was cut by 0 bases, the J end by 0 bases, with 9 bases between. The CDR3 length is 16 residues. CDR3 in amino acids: CASSIDPTVSNQPQHF. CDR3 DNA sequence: TGTGCCAGTAGTATAGATCCGACAGTTAGCAATCAGCCCCAGCATTTT. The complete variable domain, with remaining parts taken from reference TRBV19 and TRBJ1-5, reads DGGITQSPKYLFRKEGQNVTLSCEQNLNHDAMYWYRQDPGQGLRLIYYSQIVNDFQKGDIAEGYSVSREKKESFPLTVTSAQKNPTAFYLCASSIDPTVSNQPQHFGDGTRLSIL.

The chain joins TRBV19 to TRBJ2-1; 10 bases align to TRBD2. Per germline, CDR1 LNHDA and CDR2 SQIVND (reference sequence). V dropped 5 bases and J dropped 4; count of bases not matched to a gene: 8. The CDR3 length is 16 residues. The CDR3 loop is CASSPPGLAAYNEQFF. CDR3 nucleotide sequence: TGTGCCAGTAGTCCTCCTGGACTAGCGGCTTACAATGAGCAGTTCTTC.

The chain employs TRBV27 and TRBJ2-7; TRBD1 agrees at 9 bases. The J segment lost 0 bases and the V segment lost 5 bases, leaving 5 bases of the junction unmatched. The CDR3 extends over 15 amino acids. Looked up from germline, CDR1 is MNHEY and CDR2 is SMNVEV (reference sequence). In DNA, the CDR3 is TGTGCCAGCAGTCTAACGACAGGGGGCTCCTACGAGCAGTACTTC. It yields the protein CASSLTTGGSYEQYF.

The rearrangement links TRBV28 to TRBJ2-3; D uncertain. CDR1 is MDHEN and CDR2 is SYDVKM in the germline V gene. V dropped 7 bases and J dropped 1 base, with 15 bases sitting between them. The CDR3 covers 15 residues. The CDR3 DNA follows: TGTGCCAGCAAGACAAATTTCCGGGGCACAGATACGCAGTATTTT. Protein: CASKTNFRGTDTQYF.

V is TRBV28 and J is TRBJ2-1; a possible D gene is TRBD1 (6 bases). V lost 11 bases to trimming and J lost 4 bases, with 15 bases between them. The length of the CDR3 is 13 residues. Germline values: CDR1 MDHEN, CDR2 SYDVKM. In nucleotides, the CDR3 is TGTGCCGCCCGGGACAACCGATACAATGAGCAGTTCTTC. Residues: CAARDNRYNEQFF. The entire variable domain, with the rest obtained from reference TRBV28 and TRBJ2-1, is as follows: DVKVTQSSRYLVKRTGEKVFLECVQDMDHENMFWYRQDPGLGLRLIYFSYDVKMKEKGDIPEGYSVSREKKERFSLILESASTNQTSMYLCAARDNRYNEQFFGPGTRLTVL.

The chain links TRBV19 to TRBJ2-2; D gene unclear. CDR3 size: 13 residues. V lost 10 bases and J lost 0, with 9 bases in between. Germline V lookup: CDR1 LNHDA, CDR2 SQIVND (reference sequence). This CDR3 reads CATADANTGELFF. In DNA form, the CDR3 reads TGTGCCACCGCGGACGCGAACACCGGGGAGCTGTTTTTT.

The CDR3 DNA is TGTGCCAGCAGCAAACAATGGAGCTCCTATAATTCACCCCTCCACTTT. Protein product: CASSKQWSSYNSPLHF. V and J are TRBV21-1 and TRBJ1-6. TRBV21-1 is described as a pseudogene. The CDR3 totals 16 residues.